The text below deals with one T cell receptor (beta chain). This CDR3 contains 16 residues. Germline CDR1 SGHTA, CDR2 FQGTGA. The V gene lost 4 bases and the J gene lost 6 bases, with 18 bases spanning the gap. The data were obtained in a study of blood T cell repertoires in COVID-19. The wider study: The samples span acute and convalescent COVID-19 from the United States, Italy and Spain. Sources were T cells, B-cell-depleted T cells, or PBMCs; the material itself was cDNA or gDNA.

Original handling: By means of reference gene primer amplification, nucleated cell counts were estimated. The protocol was immunoSEQ multiplex PCR, while the TCRdb copy is restricted to in-frame clones and leaves out a portion. V and J calls and clone size are as listed in that table; D and trimming were resolved from the DNA. This sample has over 80,000 clones; around 87% occur once, and the top ten carry about 20%. The sequencing sample was made of peripheral blood. The chain combines TRBV7-3 with TRBJ2-2, with D tentatively TRBD2 (6 bases). This TCR was recovered from a human donor in a cohort sampled during active COVID-19. This chain's CDR3 is CASSSLSGAKSGELFF. For the CDR3, the DNA is TGTGCCAGCAGCTCCCTTAGCGGCGCCAAGTCCGGGGAGCTGTTTTTT.